This T cell receptor (beta chain) was profiled in a study of T-cell reconstitution after alpha-beta-depleted transplantation in children. The table lists this clonotype with many counts. V was cut by 4 bases and J by 6 bases, with 8 bases left in between. The germline V gene has CDR1 MDHEN and CDR2 SYDVKM. This CDR3 is built from 12 residues. Unique molecular identifiers were incorporated when the TCRbeta library was constructed. From the PCR reads, TCRdb called clonotypes with MiXCR, one entry per CDR3 protein. This repertoire shows 70,000 to 100,000 distinct CDR3 sequences, 9% to 15% found once; its top ten account for approximately 15%.

The receptor was isolated from a human donor who donated a stem cell graft to a child with inherited bone marrow failure. The sequencing here drew on PBMCs from the stem cell graft donor, taken from the stem cell graft. This chain joins TRBV28 and TRBJ2-3; no reliable D call. Written as DNA, the CDR3 is TGTGCCAGCAGTTACCGGCCGGATACGCAGTATTTT. It encodes CASSYRPDTQYF.